The 24 T cell receptor beta chains given below trace back to one sample, sequenced in a study of T-cell reconstitution after alpha-beta-depleted transplantation in children. For TCRbeta, the library was prepared with unique molecular identifiers. MiXCR was run by TCRdb on the PCR reads, yielding one entry per CDR3 protein. The sample has about 460,000 distinct CDR3 sequences, over 10% seen once. Material: PBMCs, mostly from graft donor cells, obtained 180 days after TCRalphabeta/CD19-depleted stem cell transplant. These receptors were taken from a female patient between 2 and 15 years old who had a stem cell transplant for aplastic anemia, so the T cells may come from the graft donor.

This clonotype occurred a few times. V and J are TRBV5-1 and TRBJ1-4, with a tentative D call TRBD1 (6 bases). Deletions cut 4 bases from V and 3 bases from J, with 13 bases between. The germline gives CDR1 SGHRS, CDR2 YFSETQ. The CDR3 covers 15 residues. The CDR3 is CASSQRTDSNEKLFF. DNA for the CDR3: TGCGCCAGCAGCCAGCGGACAGATTCTAATGAAAAACTGTTTTTT.

This clonotype was seen only a few times. The J gene is TRBJ2-1, the V gene TRBV5-5, with 9 bases lining up with TRBD2. The CDR3 extends over 14 amino acids. The germline gives CDR1 SGHKS, CDR2 YYEKEE (reference sequence). V lost 6 bases and J lost 7; bases outside the gene matches: 8. The CDR3: CASILAGPPNEQFF. CDR3 coding DNA: TGTGCCAGCATCCTAGCGGGGCCTCCGAATGAGCAGTTCTTC.

This clonotype was observed at least ten times. V gene TRBV15 combines with J gene TRBJ2-7; 9 bases are a match to TRBD1. Trimming cost V 0 bases and J 1 base; bases outside gene matches: 7. Germline lookup yields CDR1 LNHNV and CDR2 YYDKDF (reference sequence). This CDR3 has 17 residues. CDR3 sequence: CATSRDPYRGHSYEQYV. In nucleotides, the CDR3 is TGTGCCACCAGCAGAGATCCATACAGGGGGCATTCCTACGAGCAGTACGTC.

There are a few counts of this clonotype. The chain combines TRBV7-2 with TRBJ1-6; D possibly corresponds to TRBD1 (5 bases). Trimming removed 2 bases from V and 9 bases from J, with 17 bases in between. The CDR3 loop spans 16 amino acids. CDR1 and CDR2 (germline): SGHTA, FQGNSA. Here the CDR3 reads CASSLRLGQGGSPLHF. The CDR3 bases are TGTGCCAGCAGCTTAAGGTTGGGGCAGGGCGGTTCACCCCTCCACTTT.

The chain combines TRBV19 with TRBJ2-1; 8 nucleotides match TRBD2. Unmatched junction bases numbered 8, after V lost 6 bases and J lost 4 bases. In germline, CDR1 is LNHDA, CDR2 SQIVND (reference sequence). The CDR3 has 15 amino acids. DNA of the CDR3: TGTGCCAGTAGCGGACCGGGACTAGGTTACAATGAGCAGTTCTTC. Its protein product is CASSGPGLGYNEQFF.

V and J are TRBV4-3 and TRBJ2-7, with TRBD1 matching over 8 bases. The junction had 5 bases not matched to a gene; V was cut back by 1 base and J by 3 bases. CDR3 length equals 15 residues. Germline CDR1 is LGHNA and CDR2 is YSLEER. CDR3 protein: CASSQVATGGYEQYF. The CDR3 DNA follows: TGCGCCAGCAGCCAAGTCGCTACAGGGGGCTACGAGCAGTACTTC.

In its sample, this clonotype was seen a few times. The V and J genes are TRBV20-1 and TRBJ2-4; D is ambiguous. The CDR3 sequence is 13 residues long. In germline, CDR1 is DFQATT, CDR2 SNEGSKA (reference sequence). V lost 5 bases and J 7 bases, leaving 15 bases between the germline ends. DNA for the CDR3: TGCAGTGCTTTTCCCGCACGCGGTAACATTCAGTACTTC. It yields the protein CSAFPARGNIQYF.

This chain uses TRBV5-1 with TRBJ2-3; 15 bases are a match to TRBD2. The length of the CDR3 is 17 residues. V dropped 4 bases and J dropped 5; count of bases not matched to a gene: 8. The germline V gene has CDR1 SGHRS and CDR2 YFSETQ. The CDR3 reads CASSRGLAGGPGDTQYF. CDR3 in DNA: TGCGCCAGCAGCCGCGGACTAGCGGGAGGGCCTGGAGATACGCAGTATTTT. The variable domain in full, with the rest retrieved from reference TRBV5-1 and TRBJ2-3, is KAGVTQTPRYLIKTRGQQVTLSCSPISGHRSVSWYQQTPGQGLQFLFEYFSETQRNKGNFPGRFSGRQFSNSRSEMNVSTLELGDSALYLCASSRGLAGGPGDTQYFGPGTRLTVL.

This clonotype was detected only a few times. In DNA form, the CDR3 reads TGTGCCTGGAGCCGTCCAGCTAGCTATGGCTACACCTTC. Protein sequence: CAWSRPASYGYTF. The chain links TRBV30 to TRBJ1-2; D ambiguous. The CDR3 consists of 13 residues. Per germline, CDR1 GTSNPN and CDR2 SVGIG (reference sequence). Trimming took off 3 bases at V and 4 bases at J, with 12 bases between the two ends.

CDR3 sequence: CASSQGGTGGNYEQYF. CDR3 nucleotides: TGTGCCAGCAGCCAAGGCGGGACAGGGGGCAACTACGAGCAGTACTTC. This chain uses TRBV3-1 with TRBJ2-7, with 12 bases identical to TRBD1. CDR3 length: 16 amino acids. V lost 1 base, J lost 3 bases, and 4 bases stayed unmatched. Germline-derived CDR1 and CDR2 are LGHDT and YNNKEL (reference sequence).

The gene calls are TRBV19 and TRBJ1-5; 8 bases align to TRBD1. With 4 bases clipped from V and 5 bases from J, the junction kept 13 bases outside the gene matches. The germline CDR1 and CDR2 sequences are LNHDA and SQIVND (reference sequence). The CDR3 length is 17 residues. CDR3 sequence reads: CASSTDLMDRVDQPQHF. Here the CDR3 DNA reads TGTGCCAGTAGTACCGACCTCATGGACAGGGTGGATCAGCCCCAGCATTTT.

This rearrangement joins TRBV12-3 or TRBV12-4 to TRBJ2-5; 7 positions match TRBD2. CDR3 length equals 18 residues. V trimming: 3 bases; J trimming: 0 bases; junction bases outside the gene matches: 13. CDR3 residues: CASSFNPGGSYNQETQYF. In nucleotides, the CDR3 is TGTGCCAGCAGTTTTAATCCGGGAGGATCTTACAACCAAGAGACCCAGTACTTC.

The chain recombines TRBV28 with TRBJ2-7; tentatively, D is TRBD1 (5 bases). The CDR3 length is 13 residues. Trimming took off 6 bases at V and 3 bases at J, with 12 bases between the two ends. Germline V gives CDR1 MDHEN, CDR2 SYDVKM. CDR3 nucleotide sequence: TGTGCCAGCAGCTTGGCGGACAACTACGAGCAGTACTTC. It is translated as CASSLADNYEQYF.

There are many counts of this clonotype. J is TRBJ2-1 and V is TRBV12-3 or TRBV12-4; possibly TRBD1 or TRBD2 for D (5 bases each). The germline V and J ends were trimmed by 7 bases and 9 bases, with 25 bases remaining between them. This CDR3 spans 16 amino acids. CDR3 amino acids: CASNPSGAQKGGEQFF. The CDR3, as DNA: TGTGCCAGCAACCCGTCCGGGGCTCAGAAAGGCGGTGAGCAGTTCTTC.

The rearrangement links TRBV5-5 to TRBJ2-7; possible D gene TRBD2, 5 bases. This CDR3 is built from 17 residues. The V gene lost 0 bases and the J gene lost 0 bases, with 16 bases spanning the gap. CDR1 and CDR2 (germline): SGHKS, YYEKEE (reference sequence). This CDR3 reads CASSLAVRRASSYEQYV. The CDR3 region has the DNA TGTGCCAGCAGCTTGGCCGTTCGGCGGGCCAGCTCCTACGAGCAGTACGTC.

The table lists this clonotype with many counts. The rearrangement uses TRBV12-3 or TRBV12-4 and TRBJ1-1; D not resolved. This CDR3 contains 11 residues. V was trimmed by 6 bases and J by 0 bases, leaving 2 bases between them. This chain's CDR3 is CASRVNTEAFF. In nucleotides, the CDR3 is TGTGCCAGCAGAGTGAACACTGAAGCTTTCTTT.

The chain combines TRBV2 with TRBJ2-5; 7 nucleotides match TRBD1. V lost 9 bases, J lost 1 base, and 8 bases stayed unmatched. This CDR3 is 14 amino acids long. Germline V gene sequence: CDR1 SNHLY, CDR2 FYNNEI. CDR3 DNA: TGTGCCAGATGGACAGGAAAGGGCCAAGAGACCCAGTACTTC. Its translation is CARWTGKGQETQYF.

This clonotype was seen more than once but under ten times. V and J are TRBV12-3 or TRBV12-4 and TRBJ2-2; tentatively, D is TRBD1 (5 bases). The CDR3 has 16 amino acids. Trimming removed 3 bases at V and 0 bases at J, with 11 bases between. The CDR3 is CASSFWAGTNTGELFF. The CDR3 coding sequence is TGTGCCAGCAGTTTTTGGGCAGGGACGAACACCGGGGAGCTGTTTTTT.

This clonotype was counted only a few times. V usage is TRBV7-9 and J usage is TRBJ1-4; possibly TRBD1 for D (5 bases). This CDR3 has 16 amino acids. CDR1 and CDR2 (germline): SEHNR, FQNEAQ (reference sequence). V shed 1 base and J shed 5 bases, with 14 bases lying between them. This chain's CDR3 is CASSLESPRVNEKLFF. The CDR3 DNA sequence: TGTGCCAGCAGCTTAGAATCGCCCAGGGTGAATGAAAAACTGTTTTTT.

The chain recombines TRBV27 with TRBJ2-1, with TRBD1 matching over 8 bases. The trim removed 5 bases at V and 4 bases at J, leaving 4 bases unmatched. The CDR3 is made up of 14 amino acids. CDR1 is MNHEY and CDR2 is SMNVEV in the germline V gene (reference sequence). CDR3 loop: CASSDWDRYNEQFF. The CDR3 region has the DNA TGTGCCAGCAGTGATTGGGACAGGTACAATGAGCAGTTCTTC.

This clonotype appeared a few times. CDR3 loop: CATWTTMNTEAFF. Written as DNA, the CDR3 is TGTGCCACCTGGACAACCATGAACACTGAAGCTTTCTTT. The chain combines TRBV10-3 with TRBJ1-1, with D possibly being TRBD1 (5 bases). Trimming left V 10 bases short and J 0 bases short, with 12 bases between. Looked up from germline, CDR1 is ENHRY and CDR2 is SYGVKD. This CDR3 has 13 amino acids.

This clonotype has only a few counts. J is TRBJ2-7 and V is TRBV18; D not resolved. Per germline, CDR1 KGHSH and CDR2 LQKENI. The CDR3 runs to 12 residues. Trimming took 2 bases from V and 3 from J, leaving 5 bases between them. The CDR3 sequence is CASSPDIYEQYF. The CDR3 region has the DNA TGTGCCAGCTCACCAGATATCTACGAGCAGTACTTC.

This clonotype occurred a few times. The rearrangement joins TRBV27 to TRBJ1-1; D unresolved. V dropped 7 bases and J dropped 3 bases, with 15 bases sitting between them. The germline V gene encodes CDR1 MNHEY and CDR2 SMNVEV (reference sequence). The CDR3 contains 14 residues. The CDR3 loop reads CASTLLPGYTEAFF. CDR3 bases: TGTGCCAGCACCCTCCTCCCTGGATACACTGAAGCTTTCTTT.

The CDR3 protein is CASSERGYPTDTQYF. DNA for the CDR3: TGTGCCAGCAGCGAACGCGGGTATCCCACAGATACGCAGTATTTT. The J gene is TRBJ2-3, the V gene TRBV12-3 or TRBV12-4, with a possible D match to TRBD2 (5 bases). The CDR3 is 15 residues long. The V gene lost 6 bases and the J gene lost 2 bases, with 15 bases spanning the gap.